The 5 T cell receptor beta chains given below trace back to one sample, sequenced in a study of T cells after yellow fever vaccination. Using its own MiXCR run on the 5' RACE reads, TCRdb lists one record per CDR3 protein. The sample lists around 68,000 distinct CDR3 sequences; about 7.7% were seen once. The sample in question was CD8+ T cells sorted from PBMCs, obtained approximately 11 days after the first yellow fever vaccination. Receptors originate from a young man who received the YFV17D yellow fever vaccine.

Many counts were recorded for this clonotype. CDR3 residues: CASSQGRQLYEQYF. The DNA for the CDR3 is TGCGCCAGCAGCCAAGGACGTCAGCTCTACGAGCAGTACTTC. The chain recombines TRBV4-3 with TRBJ2-7; D unclear. V shed 1 base and J shed 3 bases, with 10 bases lying between them. Per germline, CDR1 LGHNA and CDR2 YSLEER. CDR3 length equals 14 residues.

The sample holds a few counts of this clonotype. The chain links TRBV5-1 to TRBJ2-3; the D gene is possibly TRBD2 (5 bases). The CDR3 runs 19 residues. Looked up from germline, CDR1 is SGHRS and CDR2 is YFSETQ. V dropped 0 bases and J dropped 0 bases, with 20 bases sitting between them. DNA of the CDR3: TGCGCCAGCAGCTTGGCCGTGGTTAGCGCCGTTTCGAGCACAGATACGCAGTATTTT. It encodes CASSLAVVSAVSSTDTQYF. The full variable domain, with the rest looked up from reference TRBV5-1 and TRBJ2-3, is KAGVTQTPRYLIKTRGQQVTLSCSPISGHRSVSWYQQTPGQGLQFLFEYFSETQRNKGNFPGRFSGRQFSNSRSEMNVSTLELGDSALYLCASSLAVVSAVSSTDTQYFGPGTRLTVL.

This clonotype was observed a handful of times. The chain employs TRBV19 and TRBJ2-1, with D perhaps given as TRBD1 or TRBD2 (5 bases each). Trimming left V 4 bases short and J 2 bases short, with 18 bases between. Germline loops: CDR1 LNHDA, CDR2 SQIVND (reference sequence). The CDR3 consists of 17 residues. CDR3 sequence reads: CASSTDRMDWTYNEQFF. Written as DNA, the CDR3 is TGTGCCAGTAGTACCGACAGAATGGACTGGACCTACAATGAGCAGTTCTTC.

This chain connects TRBV4-2 to TRBJ1-1; D not resolved. The CDR3 extends over 16 amino acids. The germline V gene encodes CDR1 LGHNA and CDR2 YNFKEQ. V lost 10 bases and J 3 bases, leaving 24 bases between the germline ends. The CDR3 spells CAMSPGVGCWDTEAFF. CDR3 nucleotide sequence: TGTGCCATGAGCCCCGGGGTAGGCTGTTGGGACACTGAAGCTTTCTTT.

This clonotype was seen repeatedly, ten times or more. The chain employs TRBV5-1 and TRBJ1-1; D gene unclear. V was cut by 4 bases and J by 6 bases, with 16 bases left in between. This CDR3 has 14 residues. Germline V CDR1 and CDR2: SGHRS, YFSETQ. CDR3 nucleotides: TGCGCCAGCAGCAAGGAGGGAATGAGGGCTGAAGCTTTCTTT. It codes for CASSKEGMRAEAFF.